These T cell receptor beta chains were read from a single sample in a study of CD8+ T cells in alopecia areata. Libraries were prepared by immunoSEQ multiplex PCR; TCRdb keeps only in-frame clonotypes and omits some of them. The repertoire holds 150,000 to 200,000 clones, with 59% as singletons. The sequencing here drew on CD4+ T cells sorted from blood, taken at week 0. The source of these receptors is a human donor with alopecia areata. The CDR3 runs from the conserved cysteine through the conserved F or W. Fields, in order: V gene, J gene, clone size, D gene, CDR3 length, CDR3 DNA, CDR3 protein. D genes are given only for firm matches. Some rows have no size entry. The others give once, few or many, or a class for an expanded clone.

v_gene: TRBV29-1
j_gene: TRBJ2-2
abundance: .
d_gene: .
len: 14
CDR3nt: TGCAGCGTTGAAACCCTTCGGAACACCGGGGAGCTGTTTTTT
CDR3aa: CSVETLRNTGELFF

v_gene: TRBV29-1
j_gene: TRBJ2-7
abundance: .
d_gene: .
len: 15
CDR3nt: TGCAGCGTTGATTTTGGCAGACGGGGATCCTACGAGCAGTACTTC
CDR3aa: CSVDFGRRGSYEQYF

v_gene: TRBV2
j_gene: TRBJ2-5
abundance: .
d_gene: TRBD2
len: 15
CDR3nt: TGTGCCAGCAGGACAAGACTAGCGGGGTCGAAGACCCAGTACTTC
CDR3aa: CASRTRLAGSKTQYF

v_gene: TRBV10-3
j_gene: TRBJ2-5
abundance: .
d_gene: .
len: 15
CDR3nt: TGTGCCATCAGTGAGTCTTCTCCTCCGATTGAGACCCAGTACTTC
CDR3aa: CAISESSPPIETQYF

v_gene: TRBV7-2
j_gene: TRBJ2-7
abundance: .
d_gene: .
len: 15
CDR3nt: TGTGCCAGCAGCTTACTGGGGCCGGGCTCCTACGAGCAGTACTTC
CDR3aa: CASSLLGPGSYEQYF

v_gene: TRBV29-1
j_gene: TRBJ2-7
abundance: .
d_gene: .
len: 12
CDR3nt: TGCAGCGTCCTCCGGGACAACTACGAGCAGTACTTC
CDR3aa: CSVLRDNYEQYF

v_gene: TRBV30
j_gene: TRBJ1-1
abundance: .
d_gene: .
len: 14
CDR3nt: TGTGCCTGGAGTCGAGGGTATTGGAACACTGAAGCTTTCTTT
CDR3aa: CAWSRGYWNTEAFF

v_gene: TRBV30
j_gene: TRBJ2-6
abundance: .
d_gene: .
len: 17
CDR3nt: TGTGCCTGGAGTGTTCGTCCCAGGCCCTCTGGGGCCAACGTCCTGACTTTC
CDR3aa: CAWSVRPRPSGANVLTF

v_gene: TRBV9
j_gene: TRBJ2-5
abundance: .
d_gene: .
len: 15
CDR3nt: TGTGCCAGCAACCCGGGCGCGACAGGCCAAGAGACCCAGTACTTC
CDR3aa: CASNPGATGQETQYF

v_gene: TRBV10-2
j_gene: TRBJ2-7
abundance: many
d_gene: .
len: 12
CDR3nt: TGCGCCAGCAGTCCTACAGCCTACGAGCAGTACTTC
CDR3aa: CASSPTAYEQYF

v_gene: TRBV10-3
j_gene: TRBJ2-7
abundance: many
d_gene: TRBD1
len: 13
CDR3nt: TGTGCCATCAGCGCCACAGGGGCCTACGAGCAGTACTTC
CDR3aa: CAISATGAYEQYF

v_gene: TRBV30
j_gene: TRBJ1-5
abundance: few
d_gene: .
len: 13
CDR3nt: TGTGCCTGGACCATGAAGGGGAGTCAGCCCCAGCATTTT
CDR3aa: CAWTMKGSQPQHF

v_gene: TRBV29-1
j_gene: TRBJ2-7
abundance: few
d_gene: TRBD2
len: 15
CDR3nt: TGCAGCGTTGCCGCCCGGGGGGGGGCAGGCAACGAGCAGTACTTC
CDR3aa: CSVAARGGAGNEQYF

v_gene: TRBV4-1
j_gene: TRBJ2-5
abundance: few
d_gene: .
len: 14
CDR3nt: TGCGCCAGCAGCCAAGGACGGGGTCAAGAGACCCAGTACTTC
CDR3aa: CASSQGRGQETQYF

v_gene: TRBV30
j_gene: TRBJ2-3
abundance: .
d_gene: TRBD2
len: 13
CDR3nt: TGTGCCTGGAGCCAGCGGGGGACAGATACGCAGTATTTT
CDR3aa: CAWSQRGTDTQYF

v_gene: TRBV14
j_gene: TRBJ2-1
abundance: .
d_gene: .
len: 14
CDR3nt: TGTGCCAGCAGCCAAGATTTGGGCCACAATGAGCAGTTCTTC
CDR3aa: CASSQDLGHNEQFF

v_gene: TRBV15
j_gene: TRBJ2-5
abundance: .
d_gene: .
len: 15
CDR3nt: TGTGCCACCAGCAAGAGATGGGGATGGCAAGAGACCCAGTACTTC
CDR3aa: CATSKRWGWQETQYF

v_gene: TRBV19
j_gene: TRBJ2-5
abundance: few
d_gene: TRBD2
len: 15
CDR3nt: TGTGCCAGTAGTACTAGCGGGGGGGCCGAAGAGACCCAGTACTTC
CDR3aa: CASSTSGGAEETQYF

v_gene: TRBV29-1
j_gene: TRBJ2-2
abundance: .
d_gene: TRBD2
len: 17
CDR3nt: TGCAGCGTTGCGGGGAGTAGCGGGGCTAGAGCACACGGGGAGCTGTTTTTT
CDR3aa: CSVAGSSGARAHGELFF

v_gene: TRBV29-1
j_gene: TRBJ2-3
abundance: .
d_gene: .
len: 10
CDR3nt: TGCAGCGCATGGACAGATACGCAGTATTTT
CDR3aa: CSAWTDTQYF

v_gene: TRBV11-2
j_gene: TRBJ2-2
abundance: .
d_gene: .
len: 11
CDR3nt: TGTGCCAGCAGCTTACTCGGGGAGCTGTTTTTT
CDR3aa: CASSLLGELFF

v_gene: TRBV29-1
j_gene: TRBJ2-7
abundance: .
d_gene: TRBD2
len: 14
CDR3nt: TGCAGCGTCGCTCGGACTAGCGGGGCTCGTGAGCAGTACTTC
CDR3aa: CSVARTSGAREQYF

v_gene: TRBV15
j_gene: TRBJ2-3
abundance: once
d_gene: TRBD2
len: 17
CDR3nt: TGTGCCACCAGCAGGCCGCGGGGAGCGGGGTTCACAGATACGCAGTATTTT
CDR3aa: CATSRPRGAGFTDTQYF

v_gene: TRBV30
j_gene: TRBJ1-1
abundance: .
d_gene: TRBD1
len: 13
CDR3nt: TGTGCCTGGACGGGACAGGGCAACACTGAAGCTTTCTTT
CDR3aa: CAWTGQGNTEAFF

v_gene: TRBV5-6
j_gene: TRBJ1-6
abundance: .
d_gene: .
len: 15
CDR3nt: TGTGCCAGCAGCTTCGTGGGGGGCGGTAGGTCACCCCTCCACTTT
CDR3aa: CASSFVGGGRSPLHF

v_gene: TRBV18
j_gene: TRBJ1-4
abundance: few
d_gene: .
len: 14
CDR3nt: TGTGCCAGCTCTGGGACACTTGGGGGTGAAAAACTGTTTTTT
CDR3aa: CASSGTLGGEKLFF

v_gene: TRBV5-6
j_gene: TRBJ2-5
abundance: few
d_gene: .
len: 13
CDR3nt: TGTGCCAGCACCGAGCAGAACCAAGAGACCCAGTACTTC
CDR3aa: CASTEQNQETQYF

v_gene: TRBV5-1
j_gene: TRBJ2-2
abundance: .
d_gene: .
len: 13
CDR3nt: TGCGCCAGCAGCTTGGAGACTGCCGGGGAGCTGTTTTTT
CDR3aa: CASSLETAGELFF

v_gene: TRBV4-1
j_gene: TRBJ1-5
abundance: .
d_gene: .
len: 14
CDR3nt: TGCGCCAGCAGCCAAGACGATGGGGCCCAGCCCCAGCATTTT
CDR3aa: CASSQDDGAQPQHF

v_gene: TRBV6-1
j_gene: TRBJ1-4
abundance: .
d_gene: TRBD1
len: 16
CDR3nt: TGTGCCAGCAGTGCGACCTCGGGACAGGGGGAGGAAAAACTGTTTTTT
CDR3aa: CASSATSGQGEEKLFF

v_gene: TRBV5-1
j_gene: TRBJ2-5
abundance: .
d_gene: TRBD1
len: 15
CDR3nt: TGCGCCAGCAGCCCCAGCGCGACAGGGAGAGAGACCCAGTACTTC
CDR3aa: CASSPSATGRETQYF

v_gene: TRBV11-3
j_gene: TRBJ1-2
abundance: .
d_gene: TRBD1
len: 16
CDR3nt: TGTGCCAGCAGCTTCGCCACGGGACAGCTTAGCTATGGCTACACCTTC
CDR3aa: CASSFATGQLSYGYTF

v_gene: TRBV6-5
j_gene: TRBJ2-5
abundance: .
d_gene: .
len: 13
CDR3nt: TGTGCCAGCAGTTACGGGATTAAAGAGACCCAGTACTTC
CDR3aa: CASSYGIKETQYF

v_gene: TRBV30
j_gene: TRBJ2-7
abundance: .
d_gene: TRBD1
len: 14
CDR3nt: TGTGCCTGGAACCGGGACAGTCCAGCCTACGAGCAGTACTTC
CDR3aa: CAWNRDSPAYEQYF

v_gene: TRBV11-2
j_gene: TRBJ2-1
abundance: .
d_gene: .
len: 15
CDR3nt: TGTGCCAGCAGAAATCAGGGAAACACCTACAATGAGCAGTTCTTC
CDR3aa: CASRNQGNTYNEQFF

v_gene: TRBV5-1
j_gene: TRBJ1-5
abundance: .
d_gene: .
len: 14
CDR3nt: TGCGCCAGCAGCTTGGGACAGGAGAATCAGCCCCAGCATTTT
CDR3aa: CASSLGQENQPQHF

v_gene: TRBV25-1
j_gene: TRBJ2-7
abundance: .
d_gene: .
len: 11
CDR3nt: TGTGCCAGCAGTGACCACTACGAGCAGTACTTC
CDR3aa: CASSDHYEQYF

v_gene: TRBV30
j_gene: TRBJ2-2
abundance: .
d_gene: TRBD1
len: 15
CDR3nt: TGTGCCTGGAGTGGCTTGACAGGGTACACCGGGGAGCTGTTTTTT
CDR3aa: CAWSGLTGYTGELFF

v_gene: TRBV6-5
j_gene: TRBJ2-1
abundance: .
d_gene: TRBD2
len: 14
CDR3nt: TGTGCCAGCAGTTCTGCGGGGGACTACAATGAGCAGTTCTTC
CDR3aa: CASSSAGDYNEQFF

v_gene: TRBV30
j_gene: TRBJ1-2
abundance: .
d_gene: TRBD1
len: 13
CDR3nt: TGTGCCTGGAGTCCTACAGGGGCTGGCGGCTACACCTTC
CDR3aa: CAWSPTGAGGYTF

v_gene: TRBV5-5
j_gene: TRBJ2-7
abundance: .
d_gene: .
len: 15
CDR3nt: TGTGCCAGCAGCCCCGATTGGGGTGGGTTAAACGAGCAGTACTTC
CDR3aa: CASSPDWGGLNEQYF

v_gene: TRBV5-6
j_gene: TRBJ1-5
abundance: .
d_gene: .
len: 15
CDR3nt: TGTGCCAGCAGCAGGGGACGGGATAGCAATCAGCCCCAGCATTTT
CDR3aa: CASSRGRDSNQPQHF

v_gene: TRBV29-1
j_gene: TRBJ2-5
abundance: .
d_gene: .
len: 13
CDR3nt: TGCAGCGTTGTAACAGCCGGGGGAGAGACCCAGTACTTC
CDR3aa: CSVVTAGGETQYF

v_gene: TRBV15
j_gene: TRBJ2-1
abundance: once
d_gene: .
len: 11
CDR3nt: TGTGCCACCAGCAAGGTCAAGGAGCAGTTCTTC
CDR3aa: CATSKVKEQFF

v_gene: TRBV6-6
j_gene: TRBJ2-3
abundance: .
d_gene: .
len: 12
CDR3nt: TGTGCCAGCAGGCAGTGGGATACGGGCCCGTATTTT
CDR3aa: CASRQWDTGPYF

v_gene: TRBV5-1
j_gene: TRBJ2-1
abundance: .
d_gene: TRBD2
len: 14
CDR3nt: TGCGCCAGCAGCTTGGCCAAGGGACTAGATGAGCAGTTCTTC
CDR3aa: CASSLAKGLDEQFF

v_gene: TRBV6-4
j_gene: TRBJ1-5
abundance: few
d_gene: .
len: 13
CDR3nt: TGTGCCAGCAGTCAAGACGAGAATCAGCCCCAGCATTTT
CDR3aa: CASSQDENQPQHF

v_gene: TRBV29-1
j_gene: TRBJ2-5
abundance: .
d_gene: .
len: 14
CDR3nt: TGCAGCTGTACCGACTGGGCAGGTCGGGAGACCCAGTACTTC
CDR3aa: CSCTDWAGRETQYF